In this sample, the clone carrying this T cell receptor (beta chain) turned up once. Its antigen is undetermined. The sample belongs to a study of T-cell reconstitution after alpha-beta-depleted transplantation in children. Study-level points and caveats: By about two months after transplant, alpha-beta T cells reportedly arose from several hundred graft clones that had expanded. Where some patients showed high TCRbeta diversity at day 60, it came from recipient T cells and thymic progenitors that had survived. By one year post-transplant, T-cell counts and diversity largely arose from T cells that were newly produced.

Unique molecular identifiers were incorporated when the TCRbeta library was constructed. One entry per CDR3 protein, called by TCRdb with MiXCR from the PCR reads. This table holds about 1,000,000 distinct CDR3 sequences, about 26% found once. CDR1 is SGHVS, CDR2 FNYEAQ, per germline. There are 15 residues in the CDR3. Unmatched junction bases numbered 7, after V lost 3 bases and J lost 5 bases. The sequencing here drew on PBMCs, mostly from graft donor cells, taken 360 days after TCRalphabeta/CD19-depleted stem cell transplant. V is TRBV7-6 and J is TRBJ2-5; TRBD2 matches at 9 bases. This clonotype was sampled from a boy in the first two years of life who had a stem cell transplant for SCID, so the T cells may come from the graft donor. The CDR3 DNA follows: TGTGCCAGCAGCTTTATAGCGGGGGCCGGGGAGACCCAGTACTTC. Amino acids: CASSFIAGAGETQYF.